One sample yielded the 20 T cell receptor beta chains listed below, sequenced in a study of blood T cell repertoires in COVID-19. Produced via immunoSEQ multiplex PCR; TCRdb's table is partial and in-frame only. The sample shows some 52,000 clones, approximately 81% of them seen only once. Sequencing used peripheral blood. Receptors were obtained from a man aged 50-59 years with acute or convalescent COVID-19.

Of note for this clone: The same CDR3 also results from other DNA sequences found in this sample. V usage is TRBV9 and J usage is TRBJ1-1; 8 bases are shared with TRBD1. Germline values: CDR1 SGDLS, CDR2 YYNGEE. The CDR3 consists of 14 residues. V dropped 3 bases and J dropped 0; count of bases not matched to a gene: 1. DNA for the CDR3: TGTGCCAGCAGCGCAGGGGGCTTGAACACTGAAGCTTTCTTT. This codes for CASSAGGLNTEAFF.

The V gene is TRBV27, the J gene TRBJ2-7, with a weak D call TRBD1 (6 bases). This CDR3 contains 15 residues. From germline, CDR1 is MNHEY and CDR2 SMNVEV (reference sequence). Between the trimmed V and J ends, which lost 4 bases and 7 bases, there was a span of 20 bases. The CDR3 DNA is TGTGCCAGCAGTTATCAGGGGAAGCTGGTGTGGGAGCAGTACTTC. The encoded protein is CASSYQGKLVWEQYF.

The chain joins TRBV7-2 to TRBJ2-2; a weak D match, TRBD2 (5 bases). Germline CDR1 is SGHTA and CDR2 is FQGNSA. CDR3 length: 15 amino acids. V dropped 6 bases and J dropped 8 bases, with 19 bases sitting between them. The CDR3 here is CASSPEEGRTGELFF. DNA of the CDR3: TGTGCCAGCAGTCCGGAGGAAGGGAGAACGGGGGAGCTGTTTTTT.

The CDR3 DNA sequence: TGTGCCAGTAGTTTCGGAGACTACGAAGCTTTCTTT. Protein product: CASSFGDYEAFF. V gene TRBV19 combines with J gene TRBJ1-1; D uncertain. Germline loops: CDR1 LNHDA, CDR2 SQIVND (reference sequence). This CDR3 is 12 amino acids long. V was cut by 5 bases and J by 8 bases, with 12 bases left in between. Using reference TRBV19 and TRBJ1-1 for the parts outside the CDR3, the full variable domain is DGGITQSPKYLFRKEGQNVTLSCEQNLNHDAMYWYRQDPGQGLRLIYYSQIVNDFQKGDIAEGYSVSREKKESFPLTVTSAQKNPTAFYLCASSFGDYEAFFGQGTRLTVV.

This clone was recorded a few times. The sample holds other DNA sequences that translate to the same CDR3. This chain connects TRBV30 to TRBJ1-2; D is unclear. Germline loops: CDR1 GTSNPN, CDR2 SVGIG (reference sequence). The CDR3 is made up of 14 amino acids. V lost 0 bases to trimming and J lost 2 bases, with 10 bases between them. This CDR3 reads CAWSVLGRNYGYTF. DNA of the CDR3: TGTGCCTGGAGTGTATTAGGGAGGAACTATGGCTACACCTTC.

The chain carries TRBV7-3 and TRBJ2-1, with TRBD1 matching over 10 bases. V lost 2 bases and J lost 6; bases outside the gene matches: 4. Germline CDR1 SGHTA, CDR2 FQGTGA. The CDR3 is 15 residues long. CDR3 nucleotides: TGTGCCAGCAGCTTATATGGACAGGGGGTCAATGAGCAGTTCTTC. It codes for CASSLYGQGVNEQFF. Full variable domain (rest looked up from reference TRBV7-3 and TRBJ2-1): GAGVSQTPSNKVTEKGKYVELRCDPISGHTALYWYRQSLGQGPEFLIYFQGTGAADDSGLPNDRFFAVRPEGSVSTLKIQRTERGDSAVYLCASSLYGQGVNEQFFGPGTRLTVL.

The CDR3 sequence: CASSRFPTGRGNQPQHF. The CDR3 DNA is TGTGCCAGCAGTCGTTTCCCGACAGGGCGAGGCAATCAGCCCCAGCATTTT. This sequence joins TRBV2 and TRBJ1-5; 7 bases fit TRBD1. V was clipped by 5 bases and J by 2 bases; unmatched bases: 12. Germline loops: CDR1 SNHLY, CDR2 FYNNEI. The CDR3 is 17 amino acids.

J is TRBJ2-7 and V is TRBV29-1; 12 bases match TRBD2. With V trimmed by 1 base and J by 1 base, 5 bases remained unmatched. From germline, CDR1 is SQVTM and CDR2 ANQGSEA. CDR3 length: 16 amino acids. The CDR3 region has the DNA TGCAGCGTTGAAGGATTGACTAGCGGGGGTTCCTACGAGCAGTACTTC. Amino acids: CSVEGLTSGGSYEQYF.

V is TRBV30 and J is TRBJ2-7; D perhaps matches TRBD2 (5 bases). The CDR3 covers 13 residues. Trimming took off 1 base at V and 7 bases at J, with 14 bases between the two ends. Germline V gene data show CDR1 as GTSNPN and CDR2 as SVGIG (reference sequence). The CDR3 protein is CAWSGTRHLEQYF. As DNA, the CDR3 is TGTGCCTGGAGTGGGACTCGACACCTTGAGCAGTACTTC.

The chain uses TRBV3-1 (or the pseudogene TRBV3-2) and TRBJ1-2; D perhaps matches TRBD1 (6 bases). Germline V lookup: CDR1 LGHDT, CDR2 YNNKEL (reference sequence). The germline V and J ends were trimmed by 3 bases and 1 base, with 12 bases remaining between them. The CDR3 has 15 residues. CDR3 coding DNA: TGTGCCAGCAGCCATCTAGGGGGGGGTAACTATGGCTACACCTTC. This gives the protein CASSHLGGGNYGYTF.

The chain joins TRBV19 to TRBJ2-1; 8 bases map to TRBD1. V was clipped by 1 base and J by 5 bases; unmatched bases: 4. The CDR3 runs to 15 residues. The V gene's germline CDR1 is LNHDA and CDR2 SQIVND (reference sequence). For the CDR3, the DNA is TGTGCCAGTAGTATAGTCTTGGACAGGGACAATGAGCAGTTCTTC. Protein sequence: CASSIVLDRDNEQFF.

In its sample, this clone was seen once. V gene TRBV19 combines with J gene TRBJ2-5; D is possibly TRBD1 (6 bases). V lost 5 bases and J 2 bases, leaving 9 bases between the germline ends. The CDR3 runs 13 residues. Germline CDR1 and CDR2: LNHDA and SQIVND (reference sequence). The CDR3 DNA sequence: TGTGCCAGTAGTTGGACAGAACAAGAGACCCAGTACTTC. Residues: CASSWTEQETQYF.

This clone was detected only once. The chain is built from TRBV29-1 and TRBJ1-1, with TRBD1 identical over 7 bases. Germline V lookup: CDR1 SQVTM, CDR2 ANQGSEA. Trimming took 7 bases from V and 3 from J; bases not matched to a gene: 2. The CDR3 is 11 residues long. The CDR3 nucleotides read TGCAGCGGTGACAGGGACACTGAAGCTTTCTTT. Translated, it gives CSGDRDTEAFF.

This chain connects TRBV29-1 to TRBJ2-1; 8 positions match TRBD2. The germline gives CDR1 SQVTM, CDR2 ANQGSEA. Germline trimming cut 1 base from V and 9 bases from J; bases unmatched to any gene: 5. The CDR3 is 13 amino acids. The chain's CDR3 is CSVEGLAGPEQFF. The CDR3 DNA reads TGCAGCGTTGAAGGTCTAGCGGGCCCTGAGCAGTTCTTC.

The gene calls are TRBV28 and TRBJ2-7; D perhaps matches TRBD2 (7 bases). Germline V gene sequence: CDR1 MDHEN, CDR2 SYDVKM. V was pared by 6 bases and J by 0 bases, with 21 bases between. This CDR3 region has 17 residues. CDR3 in amino acids: CASSPPWTAGSSYEQYF. CDR3 bases: TGTGCCAGCAGCCCCCCCTGGACAGCGGGATCCTCCTACGAGCAGTACTTC.

The chain employs TRBV30 and TRBJ1-1, with a possible D match to TRBD1 (5 bases). V was cut by 2 bases and J by 6 bases, with 13 bases left in between. In germline, CDR1 is GTSNPN, CDR2 SVGIG (reference sequence). This CDR3 contains 13 residues. CDR3 loop: CAWSTTGDPEAFF. The CDR3 DNA reads as TGTGCCTGGAGTACTACGGGGGACCCTGAAGCTTTCTTT.

This chain links TRBV7-2 with TRBJ2-5; 8 bases fit TRBD2. CDR1 and CDR2 (germline): SGHTA, FQGNSA. CDR3 length equals 14 residues. With 8 bases clipped from V and 1 base from J, the junction kept 6 bases outside the gene matches. The CDR3 loop is CASCASGLQETQYF. In nucleotides, the CDR3 is TGTGCCAGCTGCGCTAGCGGGCTCCAAGAGACCCAGTACTTC.

This clone was counted a few times. The chain recombines TRBV3-1 (or the pseudogene TRBV3-2) with TRBJ2-4; possibly TRBD2 for D (6 bases). This CDR3 comprises 13 residues. CDR1 LGHDT and CDR2 YNNKEL come from the germline V gene (reference sequence). The V end lost 0 bases, the J end lost 7 bases, and 7 bases lay between the germline ends. The CDR3 DNA sequence: TGTGCCAGCAGCCAAGAGGGGACTAACATTCAGTACTTC. Residues: CASSQEGTNIQYF.

This clone was recorded only once. The chain combines TRBV3-1 (or the pseudogene TRBV3-2) with TRBJ2-1; no definite D call. The CDR3 is made up of 17 amino acids. Trimming pared 1 base from V and 0 bases from J, leaving 13 bases between. Germline V gene sequence: CDR1 LGHDT, CDR2 YNNKEL (reference sequence). CDR3: CASSQVLRPSSYNEQFF. The CDR3 bases are TGTGCCAGCAGCCAAGTATTGCGCCCGAGCTCCTACAATGAGCAGTTCTTC.

V usage is TRBV28 and J usage is TRBJ1-5, with unresolved D. V lost 6 bases to trimming and J lost 7 bases, with 16 bases between them. CDR1 is MDHEN and CDR2 is SYDVKM in the germline V gene. The CDR3 extends over 14 amino acids. The CDR3 region is CASRSEGGNQPQHF. The CDR3 DNA reads as TGTGCCAGCAGGTCTGAGGGCGGGAACCAGCCCCAGCATTTT.